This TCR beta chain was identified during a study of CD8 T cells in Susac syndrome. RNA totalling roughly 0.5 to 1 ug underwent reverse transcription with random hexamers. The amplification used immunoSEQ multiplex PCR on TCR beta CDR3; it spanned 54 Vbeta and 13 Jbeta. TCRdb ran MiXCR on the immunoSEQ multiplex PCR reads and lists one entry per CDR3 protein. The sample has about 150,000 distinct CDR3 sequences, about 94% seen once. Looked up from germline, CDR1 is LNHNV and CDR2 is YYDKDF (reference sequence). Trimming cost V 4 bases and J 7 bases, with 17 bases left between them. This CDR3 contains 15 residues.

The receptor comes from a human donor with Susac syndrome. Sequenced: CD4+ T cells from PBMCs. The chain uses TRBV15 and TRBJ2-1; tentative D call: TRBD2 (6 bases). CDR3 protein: CATSTPGDAGNEQFF. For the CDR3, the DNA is TGTGCCACCAGCACACCGGGGGACGCGGGGAATGAGCAGTTCTTC.